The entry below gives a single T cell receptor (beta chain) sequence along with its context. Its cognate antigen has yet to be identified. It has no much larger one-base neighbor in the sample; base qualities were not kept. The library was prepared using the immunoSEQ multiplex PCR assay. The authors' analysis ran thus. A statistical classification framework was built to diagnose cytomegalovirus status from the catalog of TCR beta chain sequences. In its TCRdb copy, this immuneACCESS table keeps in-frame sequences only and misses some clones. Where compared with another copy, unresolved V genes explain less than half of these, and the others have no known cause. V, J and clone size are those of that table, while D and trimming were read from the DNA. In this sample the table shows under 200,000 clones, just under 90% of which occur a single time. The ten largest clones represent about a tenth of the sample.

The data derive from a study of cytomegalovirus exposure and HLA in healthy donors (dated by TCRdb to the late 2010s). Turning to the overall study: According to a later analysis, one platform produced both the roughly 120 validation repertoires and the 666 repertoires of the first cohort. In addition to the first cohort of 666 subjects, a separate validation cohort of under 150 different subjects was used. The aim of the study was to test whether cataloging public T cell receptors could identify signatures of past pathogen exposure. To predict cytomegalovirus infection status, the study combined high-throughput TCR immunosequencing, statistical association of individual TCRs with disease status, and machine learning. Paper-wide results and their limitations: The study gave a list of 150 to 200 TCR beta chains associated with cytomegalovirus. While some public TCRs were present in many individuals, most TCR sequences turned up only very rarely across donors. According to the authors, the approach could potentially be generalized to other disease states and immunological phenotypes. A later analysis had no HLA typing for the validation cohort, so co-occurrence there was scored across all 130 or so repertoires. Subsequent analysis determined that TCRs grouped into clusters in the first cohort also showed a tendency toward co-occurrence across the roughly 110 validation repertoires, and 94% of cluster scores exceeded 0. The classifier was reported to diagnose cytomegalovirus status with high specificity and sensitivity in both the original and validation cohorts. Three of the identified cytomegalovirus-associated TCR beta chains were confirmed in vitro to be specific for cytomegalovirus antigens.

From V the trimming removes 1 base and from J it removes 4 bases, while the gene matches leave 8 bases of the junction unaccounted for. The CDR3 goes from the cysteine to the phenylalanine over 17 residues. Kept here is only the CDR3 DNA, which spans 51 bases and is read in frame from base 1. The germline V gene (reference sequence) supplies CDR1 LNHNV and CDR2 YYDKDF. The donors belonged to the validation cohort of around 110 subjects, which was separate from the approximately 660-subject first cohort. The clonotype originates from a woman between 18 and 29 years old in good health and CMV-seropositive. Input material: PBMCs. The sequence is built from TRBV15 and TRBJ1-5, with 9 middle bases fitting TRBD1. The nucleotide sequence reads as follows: TGTGCCACCAGCAGAGGACACACAGGGGGCGGAAATCAGCCCCAGCATTTT. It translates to CATSRGHTGGGNQPQHF. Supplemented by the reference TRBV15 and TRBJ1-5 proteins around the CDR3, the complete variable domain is DAMVIQNPRYQVTQFGKPVTLSCSQTLNHNVMYWYQQKSSQAPKLLFHYYDKDFNNEADTPDNFQSRRPNTSFCFLDIRSPGLGDTAMYLCATSRGHTGGGNQPQHFGDGTRLSIL.